This TCR beta chain was profiled in a study of blood T cell repertoires in COVID-19. Study-level information: Sources were T cells, B-cell-depleted T cells, or PBMCs; the material itself was cDNA or gDNA.

This CDR3 is 13 amino acids long. V was clipped by 7 bases and J by 0 bases, with 10 bases between them. Germline CDR1 is SGHAT and CDR2 is FQNNGV. Authors' methods: From reference gene primer amplification, estimates of nucleated cell counts were derived. This table comes from immunoSEQ multiplex PCR, and its TCRdb copy is limited to in-frame clones, with some not included. V and J calls and clone size are as listed in that table; D and trimming were resolved from the DNA. Of approximately 440,000 clones detected, 88% appear once; the ten largest clones hold around an eighth. Seattle researchers signed up patients amid active infection and tracked them longitudinally. This clone was observed a single time.

This clonotype was obtained from a woman aged 50 to 60 with COVID-19, enrolled during active disease. Sequenced: peripheral blood. J is TRBJ2-7 and V is TRBV11-2, with D perhaps TRBD1 (6 bases). CDR3 nucleotides: TGTGCCAGCACCGGGACATTCTCCTACGAGCAGTACTTC. This gives the protein CASTGTFSYEQYF.